This T cell receptor beta chain is drawn from a study of blood T cell repertoires in COVID-19 (dated by TCRdb to 2019 to 2021). At the level of the whole study: Samples covering the acute and convalescent phases of COVID-19 were provided by collaborators in the United States, Italy and Spain. Nearly every sample came with metadata listing a de-identified subject ID, COVID-19 status, age in years and sex. The repertoires were released in a freely available public database meant as a resource for research on the immune response to SARS-CoV-2. The material from the prospective study consisted of cDNA or gDNA derived from T cells, B-cell-depleted T cells, or PBMCs. Samples came from the ongoing ImmuneRACE study (first 160 participants) plus 1,254 subjects from 6 global collaborators. Where available, HLA class I and class II types were taken from metadata supplied by the sample provider and were not determined by assay-based typing. Subjects who had been exposed to COVID-19, were actively infected with it, or had recovered from it provided the deeply sampled blood TCRbeta repertoires that made up the dataset. General findings and caveats noted by the study authors: How much clinical and demographic metadata was included differed by source and by participant, and the metadata was provided uncurated.

V was cut back by 3 bases and J by 3 bases, leaving a gap of 15 bases between them. Including the terminal cysteine and phenylalanine, the CDR3 comprises 15 residues. Only CDR3 DNA remains: 45 bases, in frame from the first base. Taken from the germline V gene, the CDR1 and CDR2 loops are LGHNA and YSLEER. Each collaborating institution followed its own protocols to collect whole blood in K2EDTA tubes. For TCRbeta analysis, collaborators shipped samples in one of three forms: frozen whole blood, isolated PBMCs, or DNA extracted from either of those sample types. This clone was recorded a few times. The antigen this receptor binds is unknown. No base-level quality is on record; no much larger clone is a single base apart. TCRbeta CDR3 regions were amplified from genomic DNA using the immunoSEQ Assay, a bias-controlled multiplex PCR. Per the source publication's procedure: Nucleated cell counts per sample were estimated from amplification of reference gene primers within the assay. To quantify the absolute abundance of each unique TCRbeta CDR3 rearrangement, sequence reads were collapsed and filtered. Productive Simpson clonality was computed per sample as the square root of Simpson's diversity index over productive rearrangements. The immuneACCESS repertoire file appears here via TCRdb, limited to in-frame rearrangements. These files lack a portion of the clones; in checked studies, under half of the deficit traces to unresolved V genes, and the cause of the others is not known. The V and J calls and the clone size are those of that table, but D and trimming were determined from the DNA. Here the sample has 190,000 or so clones; approximately 82% occur a single time. Less than 3.5% of the sample is held by the ten biggest clonotypes.

The V gene is TRBV4-3 and the J gene is TRBJ2-7; TRBD1 is perhaps the D gene, given 6 matching bases. What was sequenced was peripheral blood. This TCR derives from a man between 45 and 60 years old with active or convalescent COVID-19. This receptor has the CDR3 CASSQITGQSYEQYF. The sequenced DNA: TGCGCCAGCAGCCAGATTACGGGACAAAGCTACGAGCAGTACTTC.